This is a list of T cell receptor beta chains from one sample in a study of Graves' ophthalmopathy and Graves' hyperthyroidism. TCRdb analysed the multiplex PCR reads with MiXCR anew, one entry per CDR3 protein. The sample consists of 600,000 to 950,000 distinct CDR3 sequences, around 40% of them appearing once. Sequenced input: peripheral blood. These TCRs come from an adult man with Graves' ophthalmopathy. Both conserved end residues are part of each CDR3. A D gene is named only where the DNA matches it firmly. The size entry is marked missing in some rows and otherwise reads once, few, many or a size class.

d_call,v_call,j_call,clone_size,cdr3_aa,cdr3_nt
NA,TRBV20-1,TRBJ2-5,NA,CSTVKIGQLETQYF,TGCAGTACCGTAAAGATAGGACAGTTGGAGACCCAGTACTTC
NA,TRBV2,TRBJ2-7,NA,CASSEDTEQYF,TGTGCCAGCAGCGAAGACACTGAGCAGTACTTC
NA,TRBV10-3,TRBJ1-2,few,CATCRDSKYGYTF,TGTGCCACCTGCCGGGACTCAAAATATGGCTACACCTTC
NA,TRBV7-9,TRBJ1-6,many,CASSLEGRGSSPLHF,TGTGCCAGCAGCTTAGAGGGCAGGGGAAGCTCACCCCTCCACTTT
TRBD1,TRBV25-1,TRBJ2-2,few,CASSYLTGTGRPGELFF,TGTGCCAGCAGTTACCTAACCGGGACAGGGAGGCCCGGGGAGCTGTTTTTT
NA,TRBV5-1,TRBJ2-5,NA,CASSLGGNRETQYF,TGCGCCAGCAGCTTGGGCGGGAACCGAGAGACCCAGTACTTC
TRBD1,TRBV10-3,TRBJ1-5,many,CATTDRTNQPQHF,TGTGCCACCACGGACAGGACAAATCAGCCCCAGCATTTT
NA,TRBV25-1,TRBJ2-5,NA,CAVFLRTAQETQYF,TGTGCCGTATTCCTGAGGACAGCACAAGAGACCCAGTACTTC
TRBD2,TRBV20-1,TRBJ2-5,few,CSASGRAWETQYF,TGCAGTGCTAGCGGGAGGGCCTGGGAGACCCAGTACTTC
NA,TRBV7-8,TRBJ2-2,NA,CASSPWGGRGTGELFF,TGTGCCAGCAGCCCCTGGGGGGGGCGCGGTACCGGGGAGCTGTTTTTT
NA,TRBV19,TRBJ1-1,NA,CATQGPFPTEAFF,TGTGCCACCCAAGGACCATTCCCGACTGAAGCTTTCTTT